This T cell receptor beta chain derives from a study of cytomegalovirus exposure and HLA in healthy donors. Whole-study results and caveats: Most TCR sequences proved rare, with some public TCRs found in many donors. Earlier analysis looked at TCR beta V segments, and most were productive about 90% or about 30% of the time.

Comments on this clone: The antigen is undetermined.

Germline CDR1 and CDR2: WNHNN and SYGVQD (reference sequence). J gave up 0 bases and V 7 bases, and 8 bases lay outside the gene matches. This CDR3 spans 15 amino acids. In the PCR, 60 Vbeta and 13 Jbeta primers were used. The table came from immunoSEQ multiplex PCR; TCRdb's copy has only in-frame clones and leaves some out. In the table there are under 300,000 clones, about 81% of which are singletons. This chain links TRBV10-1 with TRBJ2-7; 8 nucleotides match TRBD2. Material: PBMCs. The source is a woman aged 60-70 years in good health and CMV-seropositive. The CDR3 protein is CASKGSGGPSYEQYF. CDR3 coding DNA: TGCGCCAGCAAGGGGTCGGGAGGGCCCTCCTACGAGCAGTACTTC.